This T cell receptor beta chain was profiled in a study of OX40 agonist ivuxolimab in advanced cancers. Across the whole study: Ivuxolimab, an antibody acting as an agonist of OX40 (CD134), was used to treat patients. Patient treatment consisted of intravenous ivuxolimab administration every 2 weeks at 0.01 to 10 mg/kg. Age averaged about 62 years (range about 20 to 80), and roughly 80% were male.

CDR3 length: 18 amino acids. V was pared by 4 bases and J by 1 base, with 9 bases of the junction left unmatched. Sequencing was performed with immunoSEQ multiplex PCR; in TCRdb, only in-frame clones are kept and a portion is missing. Of about 37,000 clones detected, roughly 87% appear once; the ten largest clones hold 15% to 20%. The study, taken as a whole, reports: Within 6 weeks, CD4+ and CD8+ blood T cells expanded clonally at 0.1 to 3.0 mg/kg.

Details on this clone: Its specificity is not known.

The receptor's source is an adult with an advanced solid tumor such as melanoma, head and neck, liver or kidney cancer. Sequenced material: CD4+ or CD8+ T cells sorted from blood, taken in a trial of the OX40 agonist ivuxolimab. This chain links TRBV6-7 with TRBJ2-5, with TRBD2 matching 13 bases. TRBV6-7 is an open reading frame, and its role is uncertain. The chain's CDR3 is CASSSRLAGGRSQETQYF. The CDR3 bases are TGTGCCAGCAGTTCCAGACTAGCGGGGGGTCGTTCCCAAGAGACCCAGTACTTC.